The 7 T cell receptor beta chains below were found in one sample sequenced in a study of T cells in Graves' hyperthyroidism and ophthalmopathy. TCR beta CDR3 regions were amplified from RNA. HTBI primers drove first-round RT-PCR of the TCR CDR3. TCRdb re-called the multiplex PCR reads through MiXCR, storing one row per CDR3 protein. The table records roughly 240,000 distinct CDR3 sequences, approximately 25% of them present only once. What was sequenced was blood. These TCRs come from a woman between 40 and 55 years old with Graves' ophthalmopathy.

In this sample, this clonotype turned up many times. The CDR3 DNA reads TGTGCCAGCAGTCCAGAAGAGACAGGGCTCGGCTATGGCTACACCTTC. Translated: CASSPEETGLGYGYTF. The chain employs TRBV6-4 and TRBJ1-2; 7 bases are a match to TRBD1. J was trimmed by 4 bases and V by 5 bases; bases with no gene match: 13. Germline V CDR1 and CDR2: MRHNA, SNTAGT. The CDR3 sequence is 16 residues long.

This clonotype has at least ten counts. The gene calls are TRBV20-1 and TRBJ1-1; D possibly corresponds to TRBD1 (5 bases). Looked up from germline, CDR1 is DFQATT and CDR2 is SNEGSKA (reference sequence). This CDR3 has 15 residues. The V gene lost 3 bases and the J gene lost 0 bases, with 14 bases spanning the gap. The CDR3 DNA is TGCAGTGCTAGCGGGGGTGAGGGGATGAACACTGAAGCTTTCTTT. Its translation is CSASGGEGMNTEAFF.

The table lists this clonotype with a count of one. The gene calls are TRBV2 and TRBJ2-7, with D maybe TRBD2 (5 bases). From germline, CDR1 is SNHLY and CDR2 FYNNEI. CDR3 length: 12 residues. The germline V and J ends were trimmed by 6 bases and 3 bases, with 9 bases remaining between them. For the CDR3, the DNA is TGTGCCAGCAGGGGAGAACACTACGAGCAGTACTTC. Its translation is CASRGEHYEQYF.

This clonotype was recorded many times. V is TRBV2 and J is TRBJ2-2, with TRBD2 as a possible D gene (6 bases). Germline CDR1 reads SNHLY; CDR2 reads FYNNEI. The CDR3 loop spans 13 amino acids. V was cut by 6 bases and J by 6 bases, with 11 bases left in between. The CDR3 is CASSPDYSGELFF. The CDR3 coding sequence is TGTGCCAGCAGCCCGGACTATTCCGGGGAGCTGTTTTTT.

At least ten counts were recorded for this clonotype. This chain joins TRBV11-3 and TRBJ1-5, with TRBD1 matching over 8 bases. The CDR3 runs 15 residues. Germline V gene sequence: CDR1 SGHNT, CDR2 YENEEA. Trimming removed 10 bases from V and 2 bases from J; junction bases left unmatched: 10. CDR3 sequence reads: CATLGQGRGNQPQHF. In DNA, the CDR3 is TGTGCCACGCTCGGACAGGGTAGGGGCAATCAGCCCCAGCATTTT. Based on the CDR3 plus reference TRBV11-3 and TRBJ1-5, the full variable domain is EAGVVQSPRYKIIEKKQPVAFWCNPISGHNTLYWYLQNLGQGPELLIRYENEEAVDDSQLPKDRFSAERLKGVDSTLKIQPAELGDSAVYLCATLGQGRGNQPQHFGDGTRLSIL.

Many counts were recorded for this clonotype. This rearrangement joins TRBV6-7 to TRBJ1-5; D is possibly TRBD1 (5 bases). TRBV6-7 is an open reading frame, and its role is uncertain. The CDR3 loop spans 15 amino acids. Trimming took off 6 bases at V and 0 bases at J, with 12 bases between the two ends. The CDR3 region has the DNA TGTGCCAGCAGACAACAGGAGAATAGCAATCAGCCCCAGCATTTT. Translating gives CASRQQENSNQPQHF.

This clonotype was detected ten times or more. The CDR3 nucleotides read TGTGCCAGCAGTTTAGGCCAGGGGCTTTATGGCTACACCTTC. Translating it yields CASSLGQGLYGYTF. The V gene is TRBV27, the J gene TRBJ1-2; TRBD1 might be the D (6 bases). Germline CDR1 is MNHEY and CDR2 is SMNVEV (reference sequence). The germline V and J ends were trimmed by 2 bases and 5 bases, with 12 bases remaining between them. This CDR3 region has 14 residues.